One sample yielded the 28 T cell receptor beta chains listed below, sequenced in a study of blood T cell repertoires in COVID-19. Sequencing was performed with immunoSEQ multiplex PCR; in TCRdb, only in-frame clones are kept and a portion is missing. The sample lists 100,000 or so clones, roughly 84% occurring once. Sequenced material: peripheral blood. Source of these receptors: a woman in her sixties or seventies in a cohort sampled during active or convalescent COVID-19.

The V call is TRBV10-1, the J call TRBJ2-3, with 8 positions matching TRBD2. Trimming took 0 bases from V and 6 from J; bases not matched to a gene: 8. The CDR3 has 16 amino acids. From germline, CDR1 is WNHNN and CDR2 SYGVQD (reference sequence). In DNA, the CDR3 is TGCGCCAGCAGTGAGTCTTCGGGGGGGATATGGGATACGCAGTATTTT. Encoded protein: CASSESSGGIWDTQYF.

For the CDR3, the DNA is TGTGCCAGCAGGCGGCTGAACACTGAAGCTTTCTTT. The encoded protein is CASRRLNTEAFF. The chain employs TRBV12-3 or TRBV12-4 and TRBJ1-1, with D hard to call. Trimming left V 6 bases short and J 0 bases short, with 5 bases between. The CDR3 sequence is 12 residues long.

This clone was observed many times. The DNA for the CDR3 is TGTGCCAGCAGTGACGGACTAGCGGGGGCCACAGATACGCAGTATTTT. Amino acids: CASSDGLAGATDTQYF. V gene TRBV6-4 combines with J gene TRBJ2-3; 13 bases line up with TRBD2. This CDR3 is built from 16 residues. CDR1 and CDR2 (germline): MRHNA, SNTAGT. Losses at the gene ends were 2 bases for V and 2 bases for J; bases not matched to a gene: 1.

The chain uses TRBV29-1 and TRBJ2-5; D call uncertain. CDR3 length: 10 amino acids. V dropped 4 bases and J dropped 8 bases, with 8 bases sitting between them. Germline V lookup: CDR1 SQVTM, CDR2 ANQGSEA. CDR3 DNA: TGCAGCGTTGCTTCCTTAACCCAGTACTTC. Translated: CSVASLTQYF.

The chain carries TRBV7-2 and TRBJ2-3, with D perhaps TRBD1 (5 bases). The CDR3 covers 18 residues. Per the germline V gene, CDR1 is SGHTA and CDR2 is FQGNSA. The V gene lost 1 base and the J gene lost 10 bases, with 27 bases spanning the gap. The CDR3 DNA reads as TGTGCCAGCAGCTTAGAGGTCCGGCAGGCAGGGTCGCCGCAAGCGCAGTATTTT. This sequence encodes CASSLEVRQAGSPQAQYF.

The rearrangement joins TRBV25-1 to TRBJ1-4; D not certain. The CDR3 contains 15 residues. In germline, CDR1 is MGHDK, CDR2 SYGVNS. Trimming removed 1 base at V and 5 bases at J, with 11 bases between. CDR3 DNA: TGTGCCAGCAGTGAATCCGGGTCTGTGAATGAAAAACTGTTTTTT. Residues: CASSESGSVNEKLFF.

J is TRBJ2-3 and V is TRBV5-1; 10 positions match TRBD2. The CDR3 runs 18 residues. Germline V lookup: CDR1 SGHRS, CDR2 YFSETQ. After removal of 2 bases from V and 1 base from J, the junction contained 10 bases not matched to a gene. The CDR3 spells CASSFVAGGRQGTDTQYF. The DNA of the CDR3 is TGCGCCAGCAGCTTTGTAGCGGGGGGACGACAGGGCACAGATACGCAGTATTTT.

This chain joins TRBV28 and TRBJ1-6; 9 positions agree with TRBD1. The CDR3 is 15 residues long. Germline CDR1 MDHEN, CDR2 SYDVKM. V shed 7 bases and J 9 bases; nucleotides not matched to a gene: 10. CDR3 DNA: TGTGCCAGCAATCTAAACAGGGGGCAGGGTTCACCCCTCCACTTT. Protein product: CASNLNRGQGSPLHF.

The chain is built from TRBV27 and TRBJ1-6; 9 bases fit TRBD1. The germline V gene encodes CDR1 MNHEY and CDR2 SMNVEV (reference sequence). CDR3 length: 16 residues. V dropped 2 bases and J dropped 10; count of bases not matched to a gene: 9. CDR3 nucleotide sequence: TGTGCCAGCAGTTTAGCCCCGGGACAGGGTCTGTCACCCCTCCACTTT. Translation: CASSLAPGQGLSPLHF.

The chain uses TRBV28 and TRBJ1-1; D remains unclear. V was pared by 6 bases and J by 11 bases, with 16 bases between. The CDR3 length is 12 residues. Germline V CDR1 and CDR2: MDHEN, SYDVKM. CDR3 nucleotide sequence: TGTGCCAGCAGCCTGGAGAGGCGCACGGCTTTCTTT. Translating it yields CASSLERRTAFF.

The count of this clone is one. The chain carries TRBV18 and TRBJ2-1; a possible D gene is TRBD1 (5 bases). CDR1 and CDR2 (germline): KGHSH, LQKENI. This CDR3 comprises 15 residues. With 3 bases removed from V and 3 bases from J, the gap between germline ends came to 12 bases. CDR3 coding DNA: TGTGCCAGCTCACCTAGGGGCGGCGGCTACAATGAGCAGTTCTTC. Translating it yields CASSPRGGGYNEQFF. Looking up the rest from reference TRBV18 and TRBJ2-1 gives the full variable domain: NAGVMQNPRHLVRRRGQEARLRCSPMKGHSHVYWYRQLPEEGLKFMVYLQKENIIDESGMPKERFSAEFPKEGPSILRIQQVVRGDSAAYFCASSPRGGGYNEQFFGPGTRLTVL.

The genes are TRBV6-4 and TRBJ2-3; D may be TRBD1 (7 bases). CDR3 length: 15 residues. In germline, CDR1 is MRHNA, CDR2 SNTAGT. Between the trimmed V and J ends, which lost 5 bases and 3 bases, there was a span of 15 bases. The CDR3 DNA follows: TGTGCCAGCAGTTCACAGGGGACTCTTACAGATACGCAGTATTTT. Amino acid sequence: CASSSQGTLTDTQYF.

CDR3 loop: CAISVSRGTGELFF. The DNA for the CDR3 is TGTGCCATCAGTGTTTCCCGGGGCACCGGGGAGCTGTTTTTT. The chain links TRBV10-3 to TRBJ2-2; the D gene is possibly TRBD2 (5 bases). The CDR3 length is 14 residues. Trimming took 4 bases from V and 4 from J, leaving 10 bases between them. Germline CDR1 is ENHRY and CDR2 is SYGVKD.

The J gene is TRBJ1-5, the V gene TRBV6-1; 10 nucleotides match TRBD1. V lost 4 bases and J lost 0; bases outside the gene matches: 6. CDR1 is MNHNS and CDR2 is SASEGT in the germline V gene. The CDR3 is 17 residues long. CDR3 residues: CASSADRGHYSNQPQHF. The CDR3 coding sequence is TGTGCCAGCAGTGCCGACAGGGGGCACTATAGCAATCAGCCCCAGCATTTT.

The CDR3 DNA sequence: TGTGCCAGCAGTTACTCGACTGGGACAGGGTCCTATGGCTACACCTTC. This codes for CASSYSTGTGSYGYTF. The chain employs TRBV6-5 and TRBJ1-2, with 9 bases matching TRBD1. The CDR3 is 16 residues long. CDR1 and CDR2 (germline): MNHEY, SVGAGI. J lost 4 bases, V lost 0 bases, and 6 bases had no gene match.

The J gene is TRBJ1-1, the V gene TRBV9, with TRBD1 matching over 8 bases. In germline, CDR1 is SGDLS, CDR2 YYNGEE. Trimming took 4 bases from V and 4 from J; bases not matched to a gene: 9. This CDR3 spans 15 amino acids. In DNA form, the CDR3 reads TGTGCCAGCAGCCCAGGGGACAGGTCAGGCACTGAAGCTTTCTTT. This encodes CASSPGDRSGTEAFF. Complete variable domain (other parts from reference TRBV9 and TRBJ1-1): DSGVTQTPKHLITATGQRVTLRCSPRSGDLSVYWYQQSLDQGLQFLIQYYNGEERAKGNILERFSAQQFPDLHSELNLSSLELGDSALYFCASSPGDRSGTEAFFGQGTRLTVV.

The chain recombines TRBV9 with TRBJ2-2; D remains ambiguous. Germline loops: CDR1 SGDLS, CDR2 YYNGEE. Trimming removed 4 bases at V and 0 bases at J, with 13 bases between. The CDR3 loop spans 16 amino acids. Here the CDR3 reads CASSPRNAANTGELFF. In DNA, the CDR3 is TGTGCCAGCAGCCCGCGGAATGCGGCGAACACCGGGGAGCTGTTTTTT.

This rearrangement joins TRBV27 to TRBJ1-1; 7 bases match TRBD1. Trimming took 3 bases from V and 7 from J; bases not matched to a gene: 14. The CDR3 is 16 amino acids. Germline CDR1 reads MNHEY; CDR2 reads SMNVEV (reference sequence). CDR3: CASSFDPRQGLDEAFF. The CDR3 DNA is TGTGCCAGCAGTTTCGATCCTAGACAGGGATTGGATGAAGCTTTCTTT.

The chain uses TRBV10-3 and TRBJ2-1; 7 bases line up with TRBD2. V dropped 3 bases and J dropped 0; count of bases not matched to a gene: 5. The CDR3 length is 16 residues. Per the germline V gene, CDR1 is ENHRY and CDR2 is SYGVKD. CDR3 loop: CAISEKGGSSYNEQFF. The DNA of the CDR3 is TGTGCCATCAGTGAAAAGGGCGGGAGCTCCTACAATGAGCAGTTCTTC.

The genes are TRBV30 and TRBJ2-7; 12 nucleotides line up with TRBD2. The CDR3 is 13 residues long. Germline-derived CDR1 and CDR2 are GTSNPN and SVGIG (reference sequence). V lost 6 bases and J lost 2; bases outside the gene matches: 2. CDR3 sequence (DNA): TGTGCCTGTAGGACTAGCGGGGCCTACGAGCAGTACTTC. Its translation: CACRTSGAYEQYF.

The chain couples TRBV27 to TRBJ2-2; D not certain. The CDR3 contains 15 residues. V lost 1 base and J 1 base, leaving 7 bases between the germline ends. Germline CDR1 MNHEY, CDR2 SMNVEV (reference sequence). The CDR3 bases are TGTGCCAGCAGTTTATTTCCCCTGAACACCGGGGAGCTGTTTTTT. Residues: CASSLFPLNTGELFF.

The chain links TRBV5-1 to TRBJ2-1; no firm D call. The germline V gene has CDR1 SGHRS and CDR2 YFSETQ. The V end was cut by 4 bases, the J end by 8 bases, with 16 bases between. This CDR3 region has 14 residues. The CDR3 DNA sequence: TGCGCCAGCAGCAAAAACCCTGCCTCGGATGAGCAGTTCTTC. This codes for CASSKNPASDEQFF.

The rearrangement links TRBV5-1 to TRBJ1-2; 8 bases match TRBD1. The J segment lost 8 bases and the V segment lost 4 bases, leaving 7 bases of the junction unmatched. CDR1 is SGHRS and CDR2 is YFSETQ in the germline V gene. This CDR3 comprises 13 residues. The CDR3 DNA follows: TGCGCCAGCAGCGGCGGACAGGGATACGGCTACACCTTC. This translates into CASSGGQGYGYTF.

The chain combines TRBV7-2 with TRBJ1-4; D remains ambiguous. Trimming took 5 bases from V and 8 from J, leaving 15 bases between them. This CDR3 is built from 14 residues. CDR1 is SGHTA and CDR2 is FQGNSA in the germline V gene. The CDR3 loop is CASSPRGTGEKLFF. Written as DNA, the CDR3 is TGTGCCAGCAGCCCACGGGGTACGGGCGAAAAACTGTTTTTT. The variable domain in full, completed from reference TRBV7-2 and TRBJ1-4, reads GAGVSQSPSNKVTEKGKDVELRCDPISGHTALYWYRQSLGQGLEFLIYFQGNSAPDKSGLPSDRFSAERTGGSVSTLTIQRTQQEDSAVYLCASSPRGTGEKLFFGSGTQLSVL.

CDR3 DNA: TGTGCCTGGGGCCAGGGGGGAGGCAATCAGCCCCAGCATTTT. As protein: CAWGQGGGNQPQHF. The V and J genes are TRBV30 and TRBJ1-5, with TRBD1 matching 7 bases. The CDR3 consists of 14 residues. Germline values: CDR1 GTSNPN, CDR2 SVGIG (reference sequence). Trimming removed 5 bases from V and 2 bases from J; junction bases left unmatched: 6.

This rearrangement joins TRBV11-2 to TRBJ1-6; 7 nucleotides match TRBD1. J lost 5 bases, V lost 6 bases, and 7 bases had no gene match. Germline V CDR1 and CDR2: SGHAT, FQNNGV. This CDR3 has 15 residues. For the CDR3, the DNA is TGTGCCAGCAGGCACTCAGGGGGGAATAATTCACCCCTCCACTTT. Its translation is CASRHSGGNNSPLHF.

V gene TRBV6-5 combines with J gene TRBJ1-2; 12 nucleotides match TRBD1. CDR1 and CDR2 from the germline V gene are MNHEY and SVGAGI. This CDR3 is built from 15 residues. Trimming at V came to 8 bases and at J to 8 bases, leaving 12 bases not matched to a gene. The DNA for the CDR3 is TGTGCCAGCGCGGCTCGGGGGACAGGGGGCGGCGGCTACACCTTC. It encodes CASAARGTGGGGYTF.

The chain joins TRBV5-1 to TRBJ2-1; D is undetermined. The germline V gene has CDR1 SGHRS and CDR2 YFSETQ. V lost 6 bases, J lost 4 bases, and 5 bases lay in between. The CDR3 is 11 amino acids. This CDR3 reads CASTLYNEQFF. The CDR3 nucleotides read TGCGCCAGCACTTTATACAATGAGCAGTTCTTC.